These 31 T cell receptor beta chains came from one sample sequenced in a study of CD8 T cells in ankylosing spondylitis. One entry per CDR3 protein results from TCRdb running MiXCR on the 5' RACE reads. The table shows around 150,000 distinct CDR3 sequences, with 40% to 50% occurring only once. Sequencing was done on a sample of synovial fluid, either unsorted or a sorted T cell fraction (not recorded which). Every receptor here comes from a male donor with ankylosing spondylitis.

This chain connects TRBV4-2 to TRBJ1-4, with D possibly matching TRBD1 (6 bases). V gave up 4 bases and J gave up 3 bases, with 15 bases separating them. Germline-derived CDR1 and CDR2 are LGHNA and YNFKEQ. The CDR3 runs to 16 residues. The CDR3 is CASSLGTRWPNEKLFF. DNA for the CDR3: TGTGCCAGCAGCCTTGGGACAAGATGGCCTAATGAAAAACTGTTTTTT.

V and J are TRBV18 and TRBJ2-7; D is unclear. This CDR3 contains 15 residues. From germline, CDR1 is KGHSH and CDR2 LQKENI. V was shortened by 2 bases and J by 0 bases, with 11 bases between the two germline ends. CDR3 residues: CASSPRGSHSYEQYF. The CDR3 DNA reads TGTGCCAGCTCACCAAGAGGCAGCCACTCCTACGAGCAGTACTTC.

This clonotype qualifies as medium-sized. The chain has TRBV28 and TRBJ1-5, with D uncertain. Germline V gene sequence: CDR1 MDHEN, CDR2 SYDVKM. The CDR3 has 15 residues. Trimming removed 2 bases at V and 0 bases at J, with 8 bases between. CDR3 region: CASSLASHSNQPQHF. The CDR3 coding sequence is TGTGCCAGCAGTTTAGCCAGTCATAGCAATCAGCCCCAGCATTTT.

The chain links TRBV4-2 to TRBJ2-3, with a possible D match to TRBD2 (7 bases). The CDR3 length is 17 residues. V lost 0 bases, J lost 0 bases, and 13 bases lay in between. The germline CDR1 and CDR2 sequences are LGHNA and YNFKEQ. The CDR3 loop is CASSQEGGVGSTDTQYF. The CDR3 coding sequence is TGTGCCAGCAGCCAAGAAGGGGGGGTCGGGAGCACAGATACGCAGTATTTT.

This chain joins TRBV25-1 and TRBJ2-5, with 10 bases aligning to TRBD2. CDR1 is MGHDK and CDR2 is SYGVNS in the germline V gene. The trim removed 0 bases at V and 4 bases at J, leaving 11 bases unmatched. This CDR3 region has 18 residues. CDR3: CASSEYGSQREGLETQYF. The DNA of the CDR3 is TGTGCCAGCAGTGAATATGGTTCCCAGCGGGAGGGCCTAGAGACCCAGTACTTC.

The chain has TRBV27 and TRBJ2-7, with 9 bases aligning to TRBD1. V shed 4 bases, J shed 3 bases, and the junction held 7 bases outside the gene matches. Looked up from germline, CDR1 is MNHEY and CDR2 is SMNVEV (reference sequence). CDR3 length: 15 amino acids. This CDR3 is CASSSTGGFFYEQYF. The CDR3 nucleotides read TGTGCCAGCAGTTCAACAGGGGGCTTTTTCTACGAGCAGTACTTC.

The chain employs TRBV7-9 and TRBJ2-1; TRBD2 matches at 7 bases. This CDR3 contains 13 residues. Trimming removed 10 bases from V and 2 bases from J; junction bases left unmatched: 5. The germline V gene encodes CDR1 SEHNR and CDR2 FQNEAQ (reference sequence). This CDR3 reads CATPSGPYNEQFF. CDR3 bases: TGTGCCACACCTAGCGGACCCTACAATGAGCAGTTCTTC.

The CDR3 loop reads CSVGSPGLALFEQYF. The CDR3 DNA is TGCAGCGTGGGCTCCCCGGGACTAGCGTTGTTCGAGCAGTACTTC. V is TRBV29-1 and J is TRBJ2-7; TRBD2 matches 10 bases. V lost 6 bases, J lost 6 bases, and 14 bases stayed unmatched. The germline gives CDR1 SQVTM, CDR2 ANQGSEA. The CDR3 spans 15 residues.

This clonotype was seen a handful of times. The chain links TRBV10-3 to TRBJ1-2, with 9 bases identical to TRBD1. Germline V gene sequence: CDR1 ENHRY, CDR2 SYGVKD. The CDR3 covers 16 residues. The trim removed 4 bases at V and 1 base at J, leaving 7 bases unmatched. The CDR3 is CAISAPRDRDNYGYTF. As DNA, the CDR3 is TGTGCCATCAGTGCGCCCCGGGACAGGGATAACTATGGCTACACCTTC.

The V gene is TRBV2, the J gene TRBJ2-3; D may correspond to TRBD1 or TRBD2 (5 bases each). Per germline, CDR1 SNHLY and CDR2 FYNNEI. The V gene lost 10 bases and the J gene lost 6 bases, with 17 bases spanning the gap. The CDR3 length is 13 residues. The CDR3 loop is CATGVGVGDTQYF. DNA of the CDR3: TGTGCCACCGGGGTAGGGGTTGGGGATACGCAGTATTTT.

The chain recombines TRBV25-1 with TRBJ2-1; 8 bases line up with TRBD2. The V and J ends lost 4 bases and 4 bases, in that order; junction bases with no gene match: 12. The CDR3 loop spans 17 amino acids. Germline CDR1 reads MGHDK; CDR2 reads SYGVNS. CDR3 loop: CASSVDSQAGAYNEQFF. The DNA for the CDR3 is TGTGCCAGCAGTGTGGATAGCCAAGCGGGAGCATACAATGAGCAGTTCTTC.

This clonotype occurred a few times. The V call is TRBV28, the J call TRBJ1-6, with 9 nucleotides matching TRBD1. Germline CDR1 is MDHEN and CDR2 is SYDVKM. This CDR3 has 13 amino acids. The J segment lost 10 bases and the V segment lost 5 bases, leaving 3 bases of the junction unmatched. The CDR3 region is CASSTGQGSPLHF. The CDR3 bases are TGTGCCAGCAGTACCGGACAGGGGTCACCCCTCCACTTT.

This clonotype was detected a few times. V is TRBV20-1 and J is TRBJ2-7; 8 bases map to TRBD2. Germline assignment: CDR1 DFQATT and CDR2 SNEGSKA (reference sequence). This CDR3 region has 15 residues. With V trimmed by 2 bases and J by 5 bases, 11 bases remained unmatched. CDR3 protein: CSARYRGAGDDEQYF. The CDR3 region has the DNA TGCAGTGCTAGATACCGGGGAGCGGGAGACGACGAGCAGTACTTC.

This sequence joins TRBV2 and TRBJ2-7; no clear D. CDR1 is SNHLY and CDR2 is FYNNEI in the germline V gene. Trimming took 4 bases from V and 4 from J, leaving 5 bases between them. CDR3 length: 11 residues. CDR3 DNA sequence: TGTGCCAGCAGTGCGCTTTACGAGCAGTACTTC. Its translation: CASSALYEQYF.

There are a few counts of this clonotype. This chain joins TRBV15 and TRBJ2-1; D is unclear. CDR3 size: 16 residues. Germline V gene lookup returns CDR1 LNHNV and CDR2 YYDKDF (reference sequence). V lost 0 bases, J lost 0 bases, and 9 bases lay in between. The CDR3 is CATSREIWGSYNEQFF. CDR3 in DNA: TGTGCCACCAGCAGAGAGATTTGGGGCTCCTACAATGAGCAGTTCTTC.

This clonotype has just one count. This CDR3 reads CASSPIGGTVYGYTF. The CDR3 DNA reads as TGTGCCAGCTCACCTATAGGAGGGACAGTCTATGGCTACACCTTC. This rearrangement joins TRBV18 to TRBJ1-2, with 7 positions matching TRBD1. This CDR3 region has 15 residues. The V gene's germline CDR1 is KGHSH and CDR2 LQKENI. V lost 3 bases to trimming and J lost 4 bases; unmatched junction nucleotides: 8.

This clonotype was seen only a few times. The chain uses TRBV30 and TRBJ2-1; TRBD2 aligns across 9 bases. Germline-derived CDR1 and CDR2 are GTSNPN and SVGIG (reference sequence). The CDR3 consists of 17 residues. With V trimmed by 1 base and J by 2 bases, 9 bases remained unmatched. CDR3 amino acids: CAWSANPSGAPYNEQFF. In nucleotides, the CDR3 is TGTGCCTGGAGTGCCAACCCTAGCGGGGCCCCCTACAATGAGCAGTTCTTC.

Note on this clonotype: Since no conserved phenylalanine or tryptophan closes the CDR3, a read error is the likely cause. The chain has TRBV24-1 and TRBJ2-7; D is ambiguous. The V gene's germline CDR1 is KGHDR and CDR2 SFDVKD. The CDR3 extends over 13 amino acids. V shed 8 bases and J shed 0 bases, with 10 bases lying between them. The DNA of the CDR3 is TGTGCCACCAAAGACTGGTGCTCCTACGAGCAGTACCTC. It yields the protein CATKDWCSYEQYL.

This chain uses TRBV4-2 with TRBJ2-7; 9 bases line up with TRBD1. This CDR3 is built from 14 residues. The germline gives CDR1 LGHNA, CDR2 YNFKEQ. V lost 2 bases and J lost 3; bases outside the gene matches: 2. The CDR3 coding sequence is TGTGCCAGCAGCCAACCGGGACAGGGCTACGAGCAGTACTTC. It encodes CASSQPGQGYEQYF.

This clonotype was seen a handful of times. This sequence joins TRBV9 and TRBJ2-2, with D perhaps being TRBD1 or TRBD2 (5 bases each). From germline, CDR1 is SGDLS and CDR2 YYNGEE. The CDR3 runs 16 residues. Trimming took 2 bases from V and 5 from J, leaving 16 bases between them. CDR3 nucleotide sequence: TGTGCCAGCAGCGTGGGGGACCTGTTGGTTACCGGGGAGCTGTTTTTT. It specifies CASSVGDLLVTGELFF.

The table lists this clonotype with a few counts. The V gene is TRBV29-1, the J gene TRBJ2-2, with D perhaps matching TRBD1 or TRBD2 (5 bases each). Trimming removed 7 bases from V and 4 bases from J, with 22 bases in between. CDR3 length equals 16 residues. Looked up from germline, CDR1 is SQVTM and CDR2 is ANQGSEA. The CDR3 loop reads CSAERGRRRGTGELFF. Here the CDR3 DNA reads TGCAGCGCCGAGAGGGGAAGGAGACGTGGCACCGGGGAGCTGTTTTTT.

This clonotype came up a few times. The chain is built from TRBV4-1 and TRBJ2-7; TRBD1 agrees at 9 bases. This CDR3 has 16 amino acids. J gave up 1 base and V 1 base, and 5 bases lay outside the gene matches. Germline CDR1 is MGHRA and CDR2 is YSYEKL. In DNA, the CDR3 is TGCGCCAGCAGCCAAGTACGAGGACAGGGGTCCTACGAGCAGTACTTC. Amino acid sequence: CASSQVRGQGSYEQYF.

This rearrangement joins TRBV5-1 to TRBJ2-2; D possibly corresponds to TRBD1 (6 bases). CDR3 length: 15 amino acids. The germline V gene encodes CDR1 SGHRS and CDR2 YFSETQ. Trimming removed 4 bases at V and 3 bases at J, with 13 bases between. CDR3 coding DNA: TGCGCCAGCAGCCCTCGACAGGCAGACACCGGGGAGCTGTTTTTT. This codes for CASSPRQADTGELFF. The full variable domain, rest sourced from reference TRBV5-1 and TRBJ2-2, is KAGVTQTPRYLIKTRGQQVTLSCSPISGHRSVSWYQQTPGQGLQFLFEYFSETQRNKGNFPGRFSGRQFSNSRSEMNVSTLELGDSALYLCASSPRQADTGELFFGEGSRLTVL.

The chain links TRBV28 to TRBJ1-2, with a possible D match to TRBD1 (6 bases). V lost 1 base, J lost 4 bases, and 19 bases lay in between. This CDR3 has 17 residues. The V gene's germline CDR1 is MDHEN and CDR2 SYDVKM. CDR3 bases: TGTGCCAGCAGTTTATTACGTATAACAGGGTACCCCTATGGCTACACCTTC. It translates to CASSLLRITGYPYGYTF.

The chain recombines TRBV9 with TRBJ2-5, with a tentative D call TRBD2 (7 bases). The CDR3 consists of 16 residues. Deletions cut 0 bases from V and 4 bases from J, with 16 bases between. Germline V gene data show CDR1 as SGDLS and CDR2 as YYNGEE. The CDR3 sequence: CASSVGRGAMGETQYF. The CDR3 DNA follows: TGTGCCAGCAGCGTAGGTCGGGGGGCCATGGGAGAGACCCAGTACTTC.

The V call is TRBV6-1, the J call TRBJ2-3, with 9 nucleotides matching TRBD2. The germline V gene encodes CDR1 MNHNS and CDR2 SASEGT. V dropped 8 bases and J dropped 3; count of bases not matched to a gene: 9. The CDR3 spans 15 residues. The CDR3 region is CASSRSGGPTDTQYF. Written as DNA, the CDR3 is TGTGCCAGCTCCAGAAGCGGGGGGCCGACAGATACGCAGTATTTT.

The V gene is TRBV7-9, the J gene TRBJ2-5; tentatively, D is TRBD1 or TRBD2 (5 bases each). This CDR3 is 14 amino acids long. In germline, CDR1 is SEHNR, CDR2 FQNEAQ (reference sequence). The V and J ends lost 5 bases and 1 base respectively, with 11 bases between them. In DNA form, the CDR3 reads TGTGCCAGCAGCCGAGGGACGTTCCAAGAGACCCAGTACTTC. Its translation: CASSRGTFQETQYF. The complete variable domain, with remaining parts taken from reference TRBV7-9 and TRBJ2-5, reads DTGVSQNPRHKITKRGQNVTFRCDPISEHNRLYWYRQTLGQGPEFLTYFQNEAQLEKSRLLSDRFSAERPKGSFSTLEIQRTEQGDSAMYLCASSRGTFQETQYFGPGTRLLVL.

The rearrangement joins TRBV5-1 to TRBJ2-7; D is uncertain. CDR3 length equals 11 residues. CDR1 and CDR2 (germline): SGHRS, YFSETQ. The V and J ends lost 4 bases and 6 bases respectively, with 8 bases between them. The CDR3 DNA is TGCGCCAGCAGCAGCTTCTCCGAGCAGTACTTC. Amino acids: CASSSFSEQYF.

J is TRBJ2-1 and V is TRBV6-4, with 13 bases lining up with TRBD2. CDR1 is MRHNA, CDR2 SNTAGT, per germline. The V gene end was trimmed by 2 bases and the J gene end by 5 bases; junction bases not matched to a gene: 0. The CDR3 is made up of 15 amino acids. The CDR3 nucleotides read TGTGCCAGCAGTGACGGGACTAGCGGGGACAATGAGCAGTTCTTC. As protein: CASSDGTSGDNEQFF.

The rearrangement joins TRBV15 to TRBJ2-7, with 8 bases identical to TRBD2. CDR3 length equals 21 residues. Trimming removed 0 bases from V and 0 bases from J; junction bases left unmatched: 19. Looked up from germline, CDR1 is LNHNV and CDR2 is YYDKDF (reference sequence). CDR3 coding DNA: TGTGCCACCAGCAGAGACGATCTAGCGGGCGCCTCCTTCTACTACTCCTACGAGCAGTACTTC. It encodes CATSRDDLAGASFYYSYEQYF.

This clonotype occurred a few times. This chain links TRBV5-1 with TRBJ2-1; 8 bases match TRBD2. This CDR3 is built from 15 residues. Germline CDR1 SGHRS, CDR2 YFSETQ. V shed 1 base, J shed 4 bases, and the junction held 4 bases outside the gene matches. The CDR3 here is CASSLRVAGYNEQFF. DNA for the CDR3: TGCGCCAGCAGCTTGAGGGTAGCGGGATACAATGAGCAGTTCTTC. Full variable domain (remainder filled in from reference TRBV5-1 and TRBJ2-1): KAGVTQTPRYLIKTRGQQVTLSCSPISGHRSVSWYQQTPGQGLQFLFEYFSETQRNKGNFPGRFSGRQFSNSRSEMNVSTLELGDSALYLCASSLRVAGYNEQFFGPGTRLTVL.